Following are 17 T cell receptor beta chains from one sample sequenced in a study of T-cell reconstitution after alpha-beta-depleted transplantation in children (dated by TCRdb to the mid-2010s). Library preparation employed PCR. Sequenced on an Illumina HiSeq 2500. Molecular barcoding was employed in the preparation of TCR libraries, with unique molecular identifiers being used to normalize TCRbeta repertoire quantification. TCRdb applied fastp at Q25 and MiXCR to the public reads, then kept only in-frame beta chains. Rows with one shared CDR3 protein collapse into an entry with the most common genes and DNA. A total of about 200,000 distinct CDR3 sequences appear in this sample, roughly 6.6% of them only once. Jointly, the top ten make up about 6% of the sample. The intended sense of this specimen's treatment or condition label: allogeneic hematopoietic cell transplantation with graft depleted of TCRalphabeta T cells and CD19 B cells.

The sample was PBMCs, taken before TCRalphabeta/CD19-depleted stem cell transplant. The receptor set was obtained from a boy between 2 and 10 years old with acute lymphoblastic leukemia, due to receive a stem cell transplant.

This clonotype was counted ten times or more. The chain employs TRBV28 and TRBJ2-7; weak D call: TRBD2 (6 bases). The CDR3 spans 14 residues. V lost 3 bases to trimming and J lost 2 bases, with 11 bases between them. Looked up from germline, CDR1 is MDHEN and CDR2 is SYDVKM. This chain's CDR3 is CASSFFAGPYEQYF. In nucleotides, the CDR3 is TGTGCCAGCAGTTTTTTCGCGGGACCCTACGAGCAGTACTTC.

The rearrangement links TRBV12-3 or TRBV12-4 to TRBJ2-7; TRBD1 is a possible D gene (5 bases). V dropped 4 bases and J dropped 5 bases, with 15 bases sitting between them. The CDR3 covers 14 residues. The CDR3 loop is CASSSGPKGHEQYF. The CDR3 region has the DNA TGTGCCAGCAGTTCCGGCCCCAAGGGGCACGAGCAGTACTTC.

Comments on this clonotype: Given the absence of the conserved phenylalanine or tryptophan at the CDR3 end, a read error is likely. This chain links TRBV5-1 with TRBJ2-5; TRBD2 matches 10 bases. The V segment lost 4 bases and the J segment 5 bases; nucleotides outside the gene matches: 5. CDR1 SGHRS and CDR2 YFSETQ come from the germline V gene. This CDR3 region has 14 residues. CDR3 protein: CASSPSGGGETQYC. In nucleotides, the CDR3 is TGCGCCAGCAGCCCTAGCGGGGGAGGGGAGACCCAGTACTGC.

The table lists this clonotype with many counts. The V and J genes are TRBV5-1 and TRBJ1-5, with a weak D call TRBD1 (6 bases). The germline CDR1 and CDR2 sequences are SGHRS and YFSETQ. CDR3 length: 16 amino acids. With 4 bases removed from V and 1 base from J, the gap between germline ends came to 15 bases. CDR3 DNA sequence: TGCGCCAGCAGCGCAAACAGGGTAGGAAGCAATCAGCCCCAGCATTTT. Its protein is CASSANRVGSNQPQHF.

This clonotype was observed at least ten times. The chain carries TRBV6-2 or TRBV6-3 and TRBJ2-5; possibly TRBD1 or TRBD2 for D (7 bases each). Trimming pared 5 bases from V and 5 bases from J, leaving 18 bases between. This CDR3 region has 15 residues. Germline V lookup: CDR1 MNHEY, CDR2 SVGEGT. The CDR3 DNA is TGTGCCAGCAGTACGCGACAGGGAGGGGGCGAGACCCAGTACTTC. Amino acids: CASSTRQGGGETQYF.

DNA of the CDR3: TGTGCCAGCAGTGATTACAGGTCAAATCAGCCCCAGCATTTT. Its translation is CASSDYRSNQPQHF. The chain employs TRBV2 and TRBJ1-5; D might be TRBD1 (5 bases). This CDR3 is 14 amino acids long. CDR1 is SNHLY and CDR2 is FYNNEI in the germline V gene. Between the trimmed V and J ends, which lost 3 bases and 4 bases, there was a span of 10 bases.

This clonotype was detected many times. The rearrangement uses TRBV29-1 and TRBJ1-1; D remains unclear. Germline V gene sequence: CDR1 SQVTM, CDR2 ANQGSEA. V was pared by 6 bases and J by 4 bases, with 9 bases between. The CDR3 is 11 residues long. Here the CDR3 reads CSVPSGTEAFF. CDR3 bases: TGCAGCGTGCCCAGCGGCACTGAAGCTTTCTTT.

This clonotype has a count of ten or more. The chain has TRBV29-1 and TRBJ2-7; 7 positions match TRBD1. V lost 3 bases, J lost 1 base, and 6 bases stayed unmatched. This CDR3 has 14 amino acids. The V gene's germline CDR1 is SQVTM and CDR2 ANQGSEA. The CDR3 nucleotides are TGCAGCGTTGAGTTGGGGACAGCTTCCTACGAGCAGTACTTC. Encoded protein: CSVELGTASYEQYF.

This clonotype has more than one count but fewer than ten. The CDR3 DNA follows: TGTGCCATCAGTGAGTCGGACAGTAGCAATCAGCCCCAGCATTTT. It is translated as CAISESDSSNQPQHF. The chain joins TRBV10-3 to TRBJ1-5; D possibly corresponds to TRBD1 (6 bases). Germline lookup yields CDR1 ENHRY and CDR2 SYGVKD. The CDR3 consists of 15 residues. Trimming cost V 0 bases and J 0 bases, with 6 bases left between them.

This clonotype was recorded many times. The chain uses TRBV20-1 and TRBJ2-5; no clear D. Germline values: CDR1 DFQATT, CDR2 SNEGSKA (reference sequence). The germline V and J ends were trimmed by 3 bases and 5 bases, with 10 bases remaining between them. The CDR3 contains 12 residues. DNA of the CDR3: TGCAGTGCTAGGGATTATTCTGAGACCCAGTACTTC. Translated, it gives CSARDYSETQYF.

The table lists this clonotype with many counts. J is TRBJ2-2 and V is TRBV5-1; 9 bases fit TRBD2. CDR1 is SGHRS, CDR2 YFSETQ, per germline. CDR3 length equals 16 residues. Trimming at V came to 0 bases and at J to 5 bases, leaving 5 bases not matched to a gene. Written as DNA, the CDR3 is TGCGCCAGCAGCTTGGGTCTAGCGGGATCGACCGGGGAGCTGTTTTTT. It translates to CASSLGLAGSTGELFF.

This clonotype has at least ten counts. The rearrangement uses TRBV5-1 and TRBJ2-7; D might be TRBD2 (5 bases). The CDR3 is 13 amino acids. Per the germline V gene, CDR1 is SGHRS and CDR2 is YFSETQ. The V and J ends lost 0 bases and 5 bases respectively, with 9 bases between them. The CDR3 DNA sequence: TGCGCCAGCAGCTTGGGAGGGATCAACGAGCAGTACTTC. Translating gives CASSLGGINEQYF.

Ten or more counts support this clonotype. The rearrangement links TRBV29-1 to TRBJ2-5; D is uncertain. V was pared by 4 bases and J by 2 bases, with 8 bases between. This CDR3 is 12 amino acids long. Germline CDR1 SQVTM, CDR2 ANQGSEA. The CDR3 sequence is CSVGRSQETQYF. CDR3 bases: TGCAGCGTTGGTAGGAGTCAAGAGACCCAGTACTTC.

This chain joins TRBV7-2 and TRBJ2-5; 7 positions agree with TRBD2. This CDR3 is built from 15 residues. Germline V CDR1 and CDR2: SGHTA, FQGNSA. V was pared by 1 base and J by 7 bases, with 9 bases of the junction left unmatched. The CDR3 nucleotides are TGTGCCAGCAGCTTAGAGAGGGTGGGCGGGGGGACCCAGTACTTC. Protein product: CASSLERVGGGTQYF.

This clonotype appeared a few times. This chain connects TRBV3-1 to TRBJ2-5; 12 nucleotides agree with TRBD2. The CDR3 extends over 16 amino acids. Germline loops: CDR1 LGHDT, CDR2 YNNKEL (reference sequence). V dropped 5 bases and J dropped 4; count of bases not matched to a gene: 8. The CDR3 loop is CASSVLAGGFRETQYF. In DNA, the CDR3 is TGTGCCAGCAGCGTACTAGCGGGAGGCTTCCGAGAGACCCAGTACTTC.

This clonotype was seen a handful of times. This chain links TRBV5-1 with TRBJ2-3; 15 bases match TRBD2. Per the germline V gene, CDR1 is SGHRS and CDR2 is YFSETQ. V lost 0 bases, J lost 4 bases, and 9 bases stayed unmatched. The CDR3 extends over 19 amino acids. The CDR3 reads CASSLDRTSGGVRADTQYF. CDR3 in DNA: TGCGCCAGCAGCTTGGATCGGACTAGCGGGGGGGTTCGGGCAGATACGCAGTATTTT. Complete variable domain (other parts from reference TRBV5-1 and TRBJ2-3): KAGVTQTPRYLIKTRGQQVTLSCSPISGHRSVSWYQQTPGQGLQFLFEYFSETQRNKGNFPGRFSGRQFSNSRSEMNVSTLELGDSALYLCASSLDRTSGGVRADTQYFGPGTRLTVL.

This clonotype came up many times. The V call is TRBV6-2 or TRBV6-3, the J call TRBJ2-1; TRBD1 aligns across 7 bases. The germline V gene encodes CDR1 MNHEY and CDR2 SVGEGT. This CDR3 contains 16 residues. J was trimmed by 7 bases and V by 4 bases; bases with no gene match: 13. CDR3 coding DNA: TGTGCCAGCAGTTGGCCACCGGGACAGAAGGTGAATGAGCAGTTCTTC. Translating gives CASSWPPGQKVNEQFF.